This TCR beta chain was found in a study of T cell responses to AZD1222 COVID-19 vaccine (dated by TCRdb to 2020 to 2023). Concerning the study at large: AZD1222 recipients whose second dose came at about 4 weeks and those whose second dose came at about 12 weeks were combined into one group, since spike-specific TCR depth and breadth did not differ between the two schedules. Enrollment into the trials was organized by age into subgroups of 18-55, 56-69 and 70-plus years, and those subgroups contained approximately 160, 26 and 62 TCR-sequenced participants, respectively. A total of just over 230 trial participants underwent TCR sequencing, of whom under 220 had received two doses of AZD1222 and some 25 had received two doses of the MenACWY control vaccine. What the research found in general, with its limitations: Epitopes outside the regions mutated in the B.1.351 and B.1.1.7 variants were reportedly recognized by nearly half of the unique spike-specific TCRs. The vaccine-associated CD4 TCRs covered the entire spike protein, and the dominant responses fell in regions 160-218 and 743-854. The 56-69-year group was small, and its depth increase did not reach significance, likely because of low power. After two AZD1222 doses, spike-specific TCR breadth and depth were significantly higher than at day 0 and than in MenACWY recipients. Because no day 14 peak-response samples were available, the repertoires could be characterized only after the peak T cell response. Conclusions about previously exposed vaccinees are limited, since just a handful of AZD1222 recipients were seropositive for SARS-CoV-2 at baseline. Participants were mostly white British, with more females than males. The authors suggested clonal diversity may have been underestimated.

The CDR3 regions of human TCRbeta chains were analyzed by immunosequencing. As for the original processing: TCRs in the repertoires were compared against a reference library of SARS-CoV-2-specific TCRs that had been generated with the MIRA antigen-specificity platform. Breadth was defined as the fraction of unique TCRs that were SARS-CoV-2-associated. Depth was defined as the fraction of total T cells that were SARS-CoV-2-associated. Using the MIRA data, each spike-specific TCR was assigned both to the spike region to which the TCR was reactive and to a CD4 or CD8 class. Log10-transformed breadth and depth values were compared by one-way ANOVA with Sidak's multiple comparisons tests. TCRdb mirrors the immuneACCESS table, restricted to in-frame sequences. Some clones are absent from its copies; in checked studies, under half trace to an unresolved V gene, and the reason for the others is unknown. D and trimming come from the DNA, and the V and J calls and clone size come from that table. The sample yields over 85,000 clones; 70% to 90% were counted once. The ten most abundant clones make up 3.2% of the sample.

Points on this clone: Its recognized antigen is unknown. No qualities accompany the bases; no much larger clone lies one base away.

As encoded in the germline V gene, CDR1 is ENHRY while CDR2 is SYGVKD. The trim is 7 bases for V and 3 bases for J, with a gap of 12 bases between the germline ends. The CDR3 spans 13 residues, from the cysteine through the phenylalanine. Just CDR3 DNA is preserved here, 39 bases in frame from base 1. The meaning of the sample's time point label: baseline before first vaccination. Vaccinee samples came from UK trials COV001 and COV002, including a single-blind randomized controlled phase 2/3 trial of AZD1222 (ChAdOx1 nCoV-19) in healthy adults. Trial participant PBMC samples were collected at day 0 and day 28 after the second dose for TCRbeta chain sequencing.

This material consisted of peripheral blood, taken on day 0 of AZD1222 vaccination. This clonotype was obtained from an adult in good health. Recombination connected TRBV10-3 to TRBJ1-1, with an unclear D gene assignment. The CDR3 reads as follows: CAITPRVDTEAFF. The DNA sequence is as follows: TGTGCCATCACCCCCCGGGTGGACACTGAAGCTTTCTTT.